This entry is about one T cell receptor (beta chain). Antigen unknown. Sequencing of the DNA from cultured CD4+ T cells was carried out with the Oncomine TCR Beta short-read assay. Cultured CD4+ T cells yielded the extracted genomic DNA. A single record per CDR3 protein comes from TCRdb applying MiXCR to the PCR reads. Here the sample spans about 11,000 distinct CDR3 sequences, about 32% being singletons. As to treatment: roughly 10-day PBMC culture with coronavirus spike peptide pools or control peptides (ViraFEST assay). Before the COVID-19 pandemic (2011-2018), CD4+ T cells were obtained from the unexposed donor. Using peptide pools, antigen-specific T cells were expanded in ViraFEST before TCRs were sequenced. These data are taken from a study of vaccination and CD4 T cells after COVID-19. In the study overall: In culture, cells were exposed to overlapping spike peptides from SARS-CoV-2, HCoV-NL63, HCoV-OC43 and HCoV-229E.

The germline V gene encodes CDR1 SGHTA and CDR2 FQGTGA. Between the trimmed V and J ends, which lost 1 base and 6 bases, there was a span of 10 bases. The CDR3 is made up of 13 amino acids. The V and J genes are TRBV7-3 and TRBJ2-7, with D maybe TRBD1 (6 bases). The clonotype originates from a human donor in good health. The source material was CD4+ T cells from blood, cultured in vitro. The DNA for the CDR3 is TGTGCCAGCAGCTTAATAGGGGGTGGCGAGCAGTACTTC. This codes for CASSLIGGGEQYF. Complete variable domain (other parts from reference TRBV7-3 and TRBJ2-7): GAGVSQTPSNKVTEKGKYVELRCDPISGHTALYWYRQSLGQGPEFLIYFQGTGAADDSGLPNDRFFAVRPEGSVSTLKIQRTERGDSAVYLCASSLIGGGEQYFGPGTRLTVT.